Below, 11 T cell receptor beta chains from the same sample are listed, as sequenced in a study of blood T cell repertoires in COVID-19. Clones were sequenced by immunoSEQ multiplex PCR, and TCRdb holds only the in-frame ones, with some missing. This table holds roughly 250,000 clones, approximately 85% found once. Sequencing was carried out using PBMCs or T cells enriched from blood (not recorded which). The source is a woman aged 30 to 39 who had recovered from COVID-19.

This clone turned up a few times. The chain carries TRBV6-5 and TRBJ2-2, with D possibly being TRBD2 (5 bases). Germline V CDR1 and CDR2: MNHEY, SVGAGI. Trimming removed 4 bases at V and 6 bases at J, with 18 bases between. The CDR3 contains 16 residues. The CDR3 sequence: CASSSPGGLESGELFF. The CDR3 region has the DNA TGTGCCAGCAGTTCCCCGGGCGGACTCGAATCCGGGGAGCTGTTTTTT.

This chain connects TRBV7-3 to TRBJ2-5, with D possibly being TRBD2 (5 bases). From germline, CDR1 is SGHTA and CDR2 FQGTGA. V shed 5 bases and J shed 4 bases, with 11 bases lying between them. This CDR3 comprises 13 residues. The CDR3 region is CASSLSGGETQYF. The CDR3 nucleotides read TGTGCCAGCAGCCTAAGCGGCGGAGAGACCCAGTACTTC.

The rearrangement uses TRBV11-3 and TRBJ2-1; 9 bases are a match to TRBD2. Looked up from germline, CDR1 is SGHNT and CDR2 is YENEEA. This CDR3 is built from 19 residues. V lost 5 bases to trimming and J lost 0 bases; unmatched junction nucleotides: 14. CDR3 coding DNA: TGTGCCAGCAGCCCTACGAGGGCTAGCGGGATGAGCTCCTACAATGAGCAGTTCTTC. Its protein product is CASSPTRASGMSSYNEQFF. Looking up the rest from reference TRBV11-3 and TRBJ2-1 gives the full variable domain: EAGVVQSPRYKIIEKKQPVAFWCNPISGHNTLYWYLQNLGQGPELLIRYENEEAVDDSQLPKDRFSAERLKGVDSTLKIQPAELGDSAVYLCASSPTRASGMSSYNEQFFGPGTRLTVL.

The chain is built from TRBV7-8 and TRBJ1-4; the match to TRBD1 covers 7 bases. Trimming took 5 bases from V and 5 from J; bases not matched to a gene: 8. This CDR3 is 15 amino acids long. CDR1 SGHVS and CDR2 FQNEAQ come from the germline V gene. The CDR3 is CASSPSGGSNEKLFF. CDR3 bases: TGTGCCAGCAGCCCATCAGGGGGTTCAAATGAAAAACTGTTTTTT.

As for this clone: The same CDR3 can be traced to other DNA sequences in this sample. The V and J genes are TRBV11-2 and TRBJ2-7; TRBD1 is a possible D gene (5 bases). Deletions cut 2 bases from V and 7 bases from J, with 12 bases between. Germline CDR1 reads SGHAT; CDR2 reads FQNNGV. This CDR3 has 13 residues. The CDR3 sequence is CASSLLRRQEQYF. The CDR3, as DNA: TGTGCCAGCAGCTTACTGCGCAGACAGGAGCAGTACTTC.

The chain carries TRBV5-1 and TRBJ1-5; 9 bases map to TRBD1. After removal of 3 bases from V and 8 bases from J, the junction contained 3 bases not matched to a gene. The germline V gene encodes CDR1 SGHRS and CDR2 YFSETQ. The CDR3 covers 13 residues. The chain's CDR3 is CASSSGQGKPQHF. CDR3 DNA sequence: TGCGCCAGCAGCTCGGGACAGGGTAAGCCCCAGCATTTT.

This rearrangement joins TRBV5-1 to TRBJ2-6; 8 nucleotides agree with TRBD1. J lost 4 bases, V lost 4 bases, and 4 bases had no gene match. CDR1 and CDR2 from the germline V gene are SGHRS and YFSETQ. This CDR3 has 15 amino acids. The CDR3 DNA follows: TGCGCCAGCAGCCGGACAGGGTTCGGGGCCAACGTCCTGACTTTC. This gives the protein CASSRTGFGANVLTF.

The chain is built from TRBV28 and TRBJ1-6; D remains unclear. V lost 6 bases and J 10 bases, leaving 10 bases between the germline ends. Germline CDR1 reads MDHEN; CDR2 reads SYDVKM. The CDR3 runs 12 residues. CDR3 nucleotide sequence: TGTGCCAGCAGACTACCGCAATCACCCCTCCACTTT. Translation gives CASRLPQSPLHF.

The chain uses TRBV3-1 (or the pseudogene TRBV3-2) and TRBJ2-5; tentative D call: TRBD2 (6 bases). In germline, CDR1 is LGHDT, CDR2 YNNKEL (reference sequence). Trimming stripped 4 bases from V and 5 bases from J, with 23 bases between. This CDR3 spans 17 amino acids. The DNA of the CDR3 is TGTGCCAGCAGCCTATGGGGGAGGACCTCAGGGAGGGAGACCCAGTACTTC. Encoded protein: CASSLWGRTSGRETQYF.

The chain uses TRBV19 and TRBJ1-6; the D is unclear. Germline CDR1 is LNHDA and CDR2 is SQIVND (reference sequence). The CDR3 covers 17 residues. V dropped 3 bases and J dropped 0 bases, with 12 bases sitting between them. The CDR3 DNA reads as TGTGCCAGTAGTATCGAGAGGGTAATCTCCTATAATTCACCCCTCCACTTT. It is translated as CASSIERVISYNSPLHF. Complete variable domain (other parts from reference TRBV19 and TRBJ1-6): DGGITQSPKYLFRKEGQNVTLSCEQNLNHDAMYWYRQDPGQGLRLIYYSQIVNDFQKGDIAEGYSVSREKKESFPLTVTSAQKNPTAFYLCASSIERVISYNSPLHFGNGTRLTVT.

V is TRBV27 and J is TRBJ1-5; D remains unclear. The CDR3 consists of 14 residues. The V end lost 6 bases, the J end lost 5 bases, and 14 bases lay between the germline ends. The V gene's germline CDR1 is MNHEY and CDR2 SMNVEV (reference sequence). The CDR3 bases are TGTGCCAGCAGCCCAAAGCGGTTCCATCAGCCCCAGCATTTT. It encodes CASSPKRFHQPQHF.